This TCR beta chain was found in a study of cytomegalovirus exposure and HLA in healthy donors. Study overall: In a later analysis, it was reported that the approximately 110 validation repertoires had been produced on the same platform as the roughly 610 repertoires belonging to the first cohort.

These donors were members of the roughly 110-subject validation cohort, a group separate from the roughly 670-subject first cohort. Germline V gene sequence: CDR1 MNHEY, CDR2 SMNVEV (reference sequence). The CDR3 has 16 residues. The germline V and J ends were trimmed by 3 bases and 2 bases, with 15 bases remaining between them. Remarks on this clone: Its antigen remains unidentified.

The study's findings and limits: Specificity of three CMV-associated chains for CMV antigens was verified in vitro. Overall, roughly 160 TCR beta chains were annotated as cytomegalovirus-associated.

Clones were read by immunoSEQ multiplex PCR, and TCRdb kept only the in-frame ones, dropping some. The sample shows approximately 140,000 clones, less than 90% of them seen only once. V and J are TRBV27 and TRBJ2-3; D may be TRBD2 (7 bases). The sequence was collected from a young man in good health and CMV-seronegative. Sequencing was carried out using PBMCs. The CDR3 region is CASSLEGGGFTDTQYF. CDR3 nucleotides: TGTGCCAGCAGTTTGGAGGGGGGAGGGTTCACAGATACGCAGTATTTT.